What follows describes a single T cell receptor (beta chain). Its specificity is not known. This sample was included in a study of tumor-infiltrating lymphocytes in primary liver carcinoma. Overall study: Those enrolled were patients of both sexes, who were aged 30 to 69 years. Points from the study as a whole: Only about 7-24% of top clones occurred in every one of the five tumor regions. Tumor region pairs showed greater overlap than either tumor-adjacent or tumor-blood pairs did.

Between roughly 20 and 33 mg of unsorted bulk tissue served as the source from which RNA and DNA were co-extracted. Donors were untreated and chronically infected with HBV. The CDR3 is 19 residues long. Trimming removed 5 bases at V and 9 bases at J, with 32 bases between. The germline V gene has CDR1 SGHAT and CDR2 FQDESV (reference sequence). From about 530 ng total RNA, TCR beta cDNA was generated with a primer in the constant region. What produced the TCR beta libraries was three nested multiplex PCR rounds using slightly modified ARM-PCR. TRBV1-TRBV30 forward primers paired with a C-beta reverse primer drove the first two PCR rounds, about 10 cycles each. Via MiXCR, TCRdb re-called the multiplex PCR reads, giving one row per CDR3 protein. The sample holds about 66,000 distinct CDR3 sequences, about 65% seen once.

V gene TRBV11-1 combines with J gene TRBJ2-1, with a weak D call TRBD2 (6 bases). The sequenced sample consisted of liver tumor tissue from sampling region 4. As for subset: tumor region T4, right-lateral pole. The receptor's source is a man aged 40-49 years with primary liver carcinoma and hepatitis B virus infection. The CDR3 sequence is CASSIGGTDKSPIWSEQFF. The DNA of the CDR3 is TGTGCCAGCAGCATAGGCGGGACTGACAAATCTCCTATCTGGAGTGAGCAGTTCTTC.